Listed here are 22 T cell receptor beta chains from one sample, sequenced in a study of control samples from healthy donors and cancer patients (dated by TCRdb to the early 2020s). Libraries came from the immunoSEQ multiplex PCR assay. This immuneACCESS table, as held by TCRdb, lists in-frame sequences with V and J called but not all clones. Of the missing ones, under half trace to an unresolved V gene in checked studies; the others have no known cause. Counted in this sample were more than 95,000 clones; 85% to 95% of them appeared once. Approximately 7.6% of the sample rests with the top ten. The sequencing input was blood. All receptors derive from a young man in good health.

The table lists this clone with a count of one. This rearrangement joins TRBV4-2 to TRBJ2-7, with no clear D. This CDR3 is built from 14 residues. V was trimmed by 1 base and J by 2 bases, leaving 9 bases between them. CDR1 is LGHNA, CDR2 YNFKEQ, per germline. The CDR3 here is CASSQALTPYEQYF. The CDR3 DNA is TGTGCCAGCAGCCAAGCTTTGACCCCCTACGAGCAGTACTTC.

J is TRBJ2-1 and V is TRBV6-5; D may be TRBD2 (5 bases). The CDR3 runs 14 residues. The germline V gene has CDR1 MNHEY and CDR2 SVGAGI. The V gene lost 6 bases and the J gene lost 2 bases, with 11 bases spanning the gap. In nucleotides, the CDR3 is TGTGCCAGCAGCTCTACCGGGACCTACAATGAGCAGTTCTTC. This gives the protein CASSSTGTYNEQFF.

The chain couples TRBV19 to TRBJ2-1, with a tentative D call TRBD2 (5 bases). Trimming removed 4 bases from V and 2 bases from J, with 9 bases in between. The CDR3 loop spans 14 amino acids. Germline CDR1 is LNHDA and CDR2 is SQIVND (reference sequence). CDR3: CASSRRTPYNEQFF. In nucleotides, the CDR3 is TGTGCCAGTAGTAGACGGACTCCCTACAATGAGCAGTTCTTC.

This clone showed up just once. V gene TRBV18 combines with J gene TRBJ2-7, with TRBD2 matching 15 bases. Trimming removed 0 bases from V and 0 bases from J; junction bases left unmatched: 0. The CDR3 is 17 residues long. Looked up from germline, CDR1 is KGHSH and CDR2 is LQKENI. CDR3 amino acids: CASSPPGLAGGSYEQYF. The CDR3 DNA sequence: TGTGCCAGCTCACCACCGGGACTAGCGGGGGGCTCCTACGAGCAGTACTTC.

The chain recombines TRBV12-3 or TRBV12-4 with TRBJ2-1, with D unclear. Trimming removed 4 bases at V and 2 bases at J, with 6 bases between. The CDR3 length is 13 residues. Written as DNA, the CDR3 is TGTGCCAGCAGTTCACAGACCTACAATGAGCAGTTCTTC. It is translated as CASSSQTYNEQFF.

Here the CDR3 reads CASGHSGSNTDTQYF. The DNA for the CDR3 is TGTGCCAGCGGCCATAGCGGGAGTAATACAGATACGCAGTATTTT. This sequence joins TRBV7-6 and TRBJ2-3, with 9 bases matching TRBD2. V lost 8 bases and J lost 3; bases outside the gene matches: 9. The CDR3 covers 15 residues. In germline, CDR1 is SGHVS, CDR2 FNYEAQ.

Only one count was recorded for this clone. The V call is TRBV6-6, the J call TRBJ2-7; 10 nucleotides agree with TRBD2. CDR1 is MNHNY, CDR2 SVGAGI, per germline (reference sequence). The trim removed 7 bases at V and 1 base at J, leaving 4 bases unmatched. The CDR3 loop spans 14 amino acids. This CDR3 reads CASTLAGGSYEQYF. Here the CDR3 DNA reads TGTGCCAGCACCTTAGCGGGGGGATCCTACGAGCAGTACTTC.

The chain carries TRBV21-1 and TRBJ2-5; the listed D gene, TRBD2, was not tested against the DNA. TRBV21-1 is noted as a pseudogene. This CDR3 has 14 amino acids. CDR3 sequence reads: CASSKGNRGETQYF. CDR3 sequence (DNA): TGTGCCAGCAGCAAGGGAAACCGGGGGGAGACCCAGTACTTC.

The rearrangement uses TRBV24-1 and TRBJ1-2; a possible D gene is TRBD1 (6 bases). V lost 0 bases to trimming and J lost 8 bases, with 21 bases between them. The CDR3 covers 17 residues. CDR1 is KGHDR, CDR2 SFDVKD, per germline. This CDR3 reads CATSDLGGARPLGGYTF. The CDR3 nucleotides are TGTGCCACCAGTGATTTGGGGGGCGCAAGGCCATTAGGGGGCTACACCTTC.

This rearrangement joins TRBV6-5 to TRBJ1-1, with 7 bases that match TRBD1. J gave up 3 bases and V 5 bases, and 3 bases lay outside the gene matches. Germline lookup yields CDR1 MNHEY and CDR2 SVGAGI. The length of the CDR3 is 13 residues. The CDR3 region has the DNA TGTGCCAGCAGTCTGACAGGGTACACTGAAGCTTTCTTT. Translation: CASSLTGYTEAFF.

This clone was observed once. The genes are TRBV19 and TRBJ2-1; 13 positions agree with TRBD2. Germline trimming cut 5 bases from V and 8 bases from J; bases unmatched to any gene: 6. Germline CDR1 LNHDA, CDR2 SQIVND (reference sequence). The CDR3 runs 15 residues. CDR3 coding DNA: TGTGCCAGTAGTCTCACTAGCGGGGGGGCGTATGAGCAGTTCTTC. Its translation: CASSLTSGGAYEQFF.

The chain links TRBV18 to TRBJ1-5, with TRBD1 as a possible D gene (5 bases). The germline gives CDR1 KGHSH, CDR2 LQKENI. V was pared by 3 bases and J by 0 bases, with 12 bases between. This CDR3 has 16 amino acids. The CDR3 sequence: CASSPNARDSNQPQHF. Written as DNA, the CDR3 is TGTGCCAGCTCACCTAACGCCAGGGATAGCAATCAGCCCCAGCATTTT.

The chain recombines TRBV23-1 with TRBJ1-2, with 8 bases fitting TRBD1. TRBV23-1 is given ORF status, its function remaining uncertain. J was trimmed by 7 bases and V by 3 bases; bases with no gene match: 4. The CDR3 consists of 13 residues. CDR3 DNA: TGCGCCAGCAGTCACGGACAGGGCGGTGGCTACACCTTC. This translates into CASSHGQGGGYTF.

This sequence joins TRBV5-5 and TRBJ1-4; D unresolved. Trimming stripped 4 bases from V and 0 bases from J, with 7 bases between. The germline CDR1 and CDR2 sequences are SGHKS and YYEKEE (reference sequence). The CDR3 has 14 amino acids. The CDR3 region is CASSRGATNEKLFF. DNA for the CDR3: TGTGCCAGCAGCCGCGGGGCAACTAATGAAAAACTGTTTTTT.

This chain connects TRBV5-1 to TRBJ1-5; no clear D gene. The germline V gene has CDR1 SGHRS and CDR2 YFSETQ. The length of the CDR3 is 12 residues. Trimming took off 7 bases at V and 5 bases at J, with 10 bases between the two ends. The DNA for the CDR3 is TGCGCCAGCCTCCCATCGGATCAGCCCCAGCATTTT. This gives the protein CASLPSDQPQHF.

The chain employs TRBV5-4 and TRBJ2-7; no firm D call. The germline gives CDR1 SGHNT, CDR2 YYREEE (reference sequence). V lost 4 bases to trimming and J lost 1 base, with 15 bases between them. The CDR3 runs to 15 residues. The CDR3 DNA reads TGTGCCAGCAGCCTGGTACCGAGTGAATCCTACGAGCAGTACTTC. Its protein is CASSLVPSESYEQYF.

The genes are TRBV27 and TRBJ2-1, with D maybe TRBD2 (7 bases). V was pared by 4 bases and J by 6 bases, with 10 bases between. The CDR3 is 13 residues long. Germline CDR1 MNHEY, CDR2 SMNVEV (reference sequence). The CDR3 bases are TGTGCCAGCAGTTCGAGGGGGGGCAATGAGCAGTTCTTC. Protein sequence: CASSSRGGNEQFF.

A single count supports this clone. The genes are TRBV9 and TRBJ1-2; 8 bases map to TRBD1. The CDR3 sequence is 16 residues long. The trim removed 1 base at V and 0 bases at J, leaving 5 bases unmatched. CDR1 and CDR2 from the germline V gene are SGDLS and YYNGEE. The CDR3 DNA is TGTGCCAGCAGCGTACCACAGGGGGGTGCTAACTATGGCTACACCTTC. Its translation: CASSVPQGGANYGYTF.

The CDR3 sequence: CASSDEGVTDTQYF. The CDR3 coding sequence is TGTGCCAGCAGTGATGAGGGAGTCACAGATACGCAGTATTTT. The gene calls are TRBV6-4 and TRBJ2-3; the D gene is possibly TRBD2 (5 bases). Trimming pared 3 bases from V and 2 bases from J, leaving 9 bases between. The CDR3 sequence is 14 residues long. The germline gives CDR1 MRHNA, CDR2 SNTAGT.

This rearrangement joins TRBV9 to TRBJ2-3, with 12 positions matching TRBD2. With V trimmed by 0 bases and J by 2 bases, 1 base remained unmatched. Germline CDR1 reads SGDLS; CDR2 reads YYNGEE. The CDR3 covers 16 residues. CDR3 nucleotide sequence: TGTGCCAGCAGCGTAGGGACTAGCGGGACCACAGATACGCAGTATTTT. It yields the protein CASSVGTSGTTDTQYF.

The chain carries TRBV7-9 and TRBJ1-2; D is unclear. Germline V gene data show CDR1 as SEHNR and CDR2 as FQNEAQ (reference sequence). This CDR3 comprises 15 residues. Trimming pared 1 base from V and 8 bases from J, leaving 17 bases between. The CDR3 coding sequence is TGTGCCAGCAGCTTAGTATTATCGACGTCGGGAGGCTACACCTTC. The encoded protein is CASSLVLSTSGGYTF.

The rearrangement uses TRBV27 and TRBJ1-2, with 9 bases aligning to TRBD1. The CDR3 has 14 residues. V lost 4 bases to trimming and J lost 5 bases; unmatched junction nucleotides: 5. The germline V gene has CDR1 MNHEY and CDR2 SMNVEV (reference sequence). This CDR3 is CASSSTGGWYGYTF. The CDR3 bases are TGTGCCAGCAGTTCTACAGGGGGCTGGTATGGCTACACCTTC.